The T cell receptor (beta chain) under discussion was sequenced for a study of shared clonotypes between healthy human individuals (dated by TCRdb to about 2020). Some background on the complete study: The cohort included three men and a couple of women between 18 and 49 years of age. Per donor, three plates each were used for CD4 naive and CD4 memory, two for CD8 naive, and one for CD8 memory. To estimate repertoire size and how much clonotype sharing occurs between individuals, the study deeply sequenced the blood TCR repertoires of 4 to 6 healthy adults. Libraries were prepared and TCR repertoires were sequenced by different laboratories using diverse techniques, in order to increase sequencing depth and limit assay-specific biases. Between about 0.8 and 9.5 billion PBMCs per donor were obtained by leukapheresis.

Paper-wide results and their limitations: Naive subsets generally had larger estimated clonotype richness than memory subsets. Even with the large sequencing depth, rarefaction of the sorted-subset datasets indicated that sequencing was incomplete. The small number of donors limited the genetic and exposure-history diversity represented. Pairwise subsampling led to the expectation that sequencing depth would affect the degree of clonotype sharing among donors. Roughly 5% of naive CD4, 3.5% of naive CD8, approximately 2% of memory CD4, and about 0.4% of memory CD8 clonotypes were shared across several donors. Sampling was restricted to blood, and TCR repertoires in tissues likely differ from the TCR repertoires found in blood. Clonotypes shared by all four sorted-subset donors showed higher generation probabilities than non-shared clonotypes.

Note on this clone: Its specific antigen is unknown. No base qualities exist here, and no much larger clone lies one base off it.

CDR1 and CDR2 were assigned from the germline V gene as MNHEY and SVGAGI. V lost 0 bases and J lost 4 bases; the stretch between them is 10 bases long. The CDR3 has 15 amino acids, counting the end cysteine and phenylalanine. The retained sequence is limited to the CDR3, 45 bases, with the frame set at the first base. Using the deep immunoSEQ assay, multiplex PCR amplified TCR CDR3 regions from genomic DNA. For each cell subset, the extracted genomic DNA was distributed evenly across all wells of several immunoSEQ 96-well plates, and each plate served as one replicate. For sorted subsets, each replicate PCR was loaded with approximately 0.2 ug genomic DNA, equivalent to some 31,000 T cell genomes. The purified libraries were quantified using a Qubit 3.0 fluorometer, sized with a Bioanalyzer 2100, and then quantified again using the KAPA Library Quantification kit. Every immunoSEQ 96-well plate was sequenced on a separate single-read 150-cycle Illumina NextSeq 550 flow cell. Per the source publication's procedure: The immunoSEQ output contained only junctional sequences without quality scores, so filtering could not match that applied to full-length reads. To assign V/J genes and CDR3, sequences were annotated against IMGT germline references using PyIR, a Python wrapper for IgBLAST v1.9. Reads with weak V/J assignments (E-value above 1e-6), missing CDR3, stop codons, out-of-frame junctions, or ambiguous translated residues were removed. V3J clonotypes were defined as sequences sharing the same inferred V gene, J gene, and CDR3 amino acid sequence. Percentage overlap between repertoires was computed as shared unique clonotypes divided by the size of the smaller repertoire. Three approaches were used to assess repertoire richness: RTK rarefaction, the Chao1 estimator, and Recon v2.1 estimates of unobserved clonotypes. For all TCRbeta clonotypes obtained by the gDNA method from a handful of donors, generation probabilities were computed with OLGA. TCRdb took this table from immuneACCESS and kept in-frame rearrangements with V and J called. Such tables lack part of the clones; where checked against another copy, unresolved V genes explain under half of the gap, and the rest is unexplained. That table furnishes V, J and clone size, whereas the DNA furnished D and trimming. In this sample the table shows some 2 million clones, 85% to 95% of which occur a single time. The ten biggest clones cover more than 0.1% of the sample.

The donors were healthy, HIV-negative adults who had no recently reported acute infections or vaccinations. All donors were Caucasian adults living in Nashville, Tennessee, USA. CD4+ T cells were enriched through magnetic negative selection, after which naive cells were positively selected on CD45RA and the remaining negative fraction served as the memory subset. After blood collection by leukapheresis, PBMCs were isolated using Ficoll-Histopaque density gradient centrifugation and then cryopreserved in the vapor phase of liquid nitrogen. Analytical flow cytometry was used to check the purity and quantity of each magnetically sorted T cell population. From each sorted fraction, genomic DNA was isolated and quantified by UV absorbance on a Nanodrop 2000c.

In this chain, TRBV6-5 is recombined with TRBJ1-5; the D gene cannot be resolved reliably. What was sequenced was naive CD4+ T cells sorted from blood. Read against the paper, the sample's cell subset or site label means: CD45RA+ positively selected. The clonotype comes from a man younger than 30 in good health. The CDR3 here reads CASSYSRATNQPQHF. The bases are TGTGCCAGCAGTTACTCGAGGGCCACAAATCAGCCCCAGCATTTT.